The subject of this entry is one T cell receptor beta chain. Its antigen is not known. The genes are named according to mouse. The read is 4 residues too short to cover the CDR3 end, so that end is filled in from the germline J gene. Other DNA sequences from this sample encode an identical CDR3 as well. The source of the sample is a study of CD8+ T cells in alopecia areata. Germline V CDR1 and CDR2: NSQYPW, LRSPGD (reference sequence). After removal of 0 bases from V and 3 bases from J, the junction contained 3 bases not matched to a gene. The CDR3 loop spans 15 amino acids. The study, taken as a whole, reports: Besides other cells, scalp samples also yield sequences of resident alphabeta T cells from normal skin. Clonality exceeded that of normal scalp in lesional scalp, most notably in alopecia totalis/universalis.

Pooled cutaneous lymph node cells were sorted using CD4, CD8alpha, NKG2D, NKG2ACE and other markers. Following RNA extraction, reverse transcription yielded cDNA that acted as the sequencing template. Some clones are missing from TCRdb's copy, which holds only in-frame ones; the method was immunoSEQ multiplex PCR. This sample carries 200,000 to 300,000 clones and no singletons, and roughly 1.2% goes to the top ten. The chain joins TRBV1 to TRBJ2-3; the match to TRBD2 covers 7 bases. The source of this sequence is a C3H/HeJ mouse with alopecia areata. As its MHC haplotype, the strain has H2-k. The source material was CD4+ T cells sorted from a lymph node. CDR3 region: CTCSADGGRAETLYF. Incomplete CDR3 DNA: TGCACCTGCAGTGCAGATGGGGGGAGGGCAGAA.